The rows below give T cell receptor beta chains drawn from one sample of a study of blood T cell repertoires in COVID-19. TCRdb keeps only in-frame clones here, not all; method: immunoSEQ multiplex PCR. The repertoire holds 300,000 to 350,000 clones, with around nine tenths as singletons. Sequencing input: peripheral blood. Source of these receptors: a woman younger than 30 who had recovered from COVID-19. CDR3s include the opening cysteine and the closing phenylalanine or tryptophan. D genes are given only for firm matches.

j_call d_call v_call cdr3_nt cdr3_aa
TRBJ1-1 NA TRBV7-9 TGTGCCAGCAGCTTAGGGGGCTCTGAAGCTTTCTTT CASSLGGSEAFF
TRBJ1-3 NA TRBV24-1 TGTGCCACCAGTGCCTCGGGAGGAAACACCATATATTTT CATSASGGNTIYF
TRBJ2-2 NA TRBV7-9 TGTGCCAGCGATAGCGGCACCGGGGAGCTGTTTTTT CASDSGTGELFF
TRBJ1-4 TRBD1 TRBV2 TGTGCCAGCAGGGTTAGACAGGGAGAGAATGAAAAACTGTTTTTT CASRVRQGENEKLFF
TRBJ1-2 TRBD1 TRBV25-1 TGTGCCAGCAGACGGGACAGGGGGGTTGGCTACACCTTC CASRRDRGVGYTF
TRBJ2-5 TRBD2 TRBV29-1 TGCAGCGTTTTGGGTGGACTAGCGGGAGACGAGACCCAGTACTTC CSVLGGLAGDETQYF
TRBJ2-3 NA TRBV9 TGTGCCAGCAGCGTAGTAATCGCGCAAGATACGCAGTATTTT CASSVVIAQDTQYF
TRBJ1-1 NA TRBV5-1 TGCGCCAGCCGCAGCTCCCCAGGGGATCGAACTGAAGCTTTCTTT CASRSSPGDRTEAFF
TRBJ2-3 NA TRBV7-8 TGTGCCAGCAGCTTGGGAAGACAGACAGATACGCAGTATTTT CASSLGRQTDTQYF
TRBJ1-5 TRBD1 TRBV7-2 TGTGCCAGCAGCTTAGGTAGGACAGGGGGCATCTTGAATCAGCCCCAGCATTTT CASSLGRTGGILNQPQHF
TRBJ2-2 TRBD2 TRBV19 TGTGCCAGTAGACGGACTAGGGTGGGGACCGGGGAGCTGTTTTTT CASRRTRVGTGELFF
TRBJ2-5 TRBD1 TRBV5-1 TGCGCCAGCGGACAGGGAAGCGTTAGCGAGACCCAGTACTTC CASGQGSVSETQYF
TRBJ1-5 TRBD1 TRBV6-2/TRBV6-3 TGTGCCAGCAGTACGAAAAGGACAGGCTTTTGGCAGCCCCAGCATTTT CASSTKRTGFWQPQHF
TRBJ1-2 TRBD1 TRBV30 TGTGCCTGGAGTATGACAGGGGGCGCGGCTGGCTACACCTTC CAWSMTGGAAGYTF
TRBJ1-2 NA TRBV10-3 TGTGCCATCAGTGACAGGCGAGATGGCTACACCTTC CAISDRRDGYTF
TRBJ2-1 TRBD1 TRBV6-2/TRBV6-3 TGTGCCAGCAGTTTCGGACAGGAGGTCGATGAGCAGTTCTTC CASSFGQEVDEQFF
TRBJ2-1 TRBD2 TRBV10-1 TGCGCCAGCAGCCGGGGAGCGGGAGACCTCGAGCAGTTCTTC CASSRGAGDLEQFF
TRBJ1-1 NA TRBV24-1 TGTGCCACCAGTGATTTGGCAGAGGGTGAAGCTTTCTTT CATSDLAEGEAFF
TRBJ1-2 TRBD1 TRBV19 TGTGCCAGTAGTATTTTTCGAGGAGGGGGGACAGCCAATGGCTACACCTTC CASSIFRGGGTANGYTF
TRBJ1-1 NA TRBV19 TGTGCCAGTAGTATAGTGGGACAACGAACCCCCACTACTGAAGCTTTCTTT CASSIVGQRTPTTEAFF
TRBJ1-2 NA TRBV6-2/TRBV6-3 TGTGCCAGCAGTTCAGGCACGAACTATGGCTACACCTTC CASSSGTNYGYTF
TRBJ1-4 TRBD1 TRBV15 TGTGCCACCAGCGGACAGGGCCCTGAAAAACTGTTTTTT CATSGQGPEKLFF
TRBJ2-3 NA TRBV6-5 TGTGCCAGCAGCCTTGAGACAGATACGCAGTATTTT CASSLETDTQYF
TRBJ2-2 NA TRBV7-9 TGTGCCAGCAATAGAGATCCGAACACCGGGGAGCTGTTTTTT CASNRDPNTGELFF
TRBJ2-1 NA TRBV18 TGTGCCAGCTCACCCAGGGGGACTAGGTTCAATGAGCAGTTCTTC CASSPRGTRFNEQFF
TRBJ2-1 NA TRBV11-3 TGTGCCAGCAGCCCCGGACTCTTAAGCTCCTACAATGAGCAGTTCTTC CASSPGLLSSYNEQFF
TRBJ2-3 NA TRBV2 TGTGCCAGCAGCCGGGGAGCCGTCACAGATACGCAGTATTTT CASSRGAVTDTQYF
TRBJ1-5 TRBD1 TRBV30 TGTGCCTGGAGTAAGGGACAGTATCAGCCCCAGCATTTT CAWSKGQYQPQHF